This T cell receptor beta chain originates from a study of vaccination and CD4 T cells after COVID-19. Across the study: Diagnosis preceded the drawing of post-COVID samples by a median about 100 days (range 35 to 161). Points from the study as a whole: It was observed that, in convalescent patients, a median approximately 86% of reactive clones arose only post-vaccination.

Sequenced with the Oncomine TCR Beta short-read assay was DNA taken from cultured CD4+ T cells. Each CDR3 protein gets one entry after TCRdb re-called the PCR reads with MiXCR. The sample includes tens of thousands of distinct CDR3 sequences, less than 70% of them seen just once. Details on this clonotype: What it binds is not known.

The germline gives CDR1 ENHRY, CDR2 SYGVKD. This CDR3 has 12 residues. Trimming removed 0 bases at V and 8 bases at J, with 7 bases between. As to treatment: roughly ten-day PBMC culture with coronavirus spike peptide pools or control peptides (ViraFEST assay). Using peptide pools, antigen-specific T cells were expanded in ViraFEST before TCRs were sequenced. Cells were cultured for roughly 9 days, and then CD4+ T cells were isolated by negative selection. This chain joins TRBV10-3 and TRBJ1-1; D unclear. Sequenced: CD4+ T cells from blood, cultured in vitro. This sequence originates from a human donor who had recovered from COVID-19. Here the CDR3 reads CAISESNGEAFF. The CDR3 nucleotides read TGTGCCATCAGTGAGTCAAATGGAGAAGCTTTCTTT.